In this sample, the clone carrying this T cell receptor (beta chain) turned up many times. The target antigen is unknown. The record originates from a study of metastatic and nonmetastatic thyroid tumors. Study-wide context: Repertoire data that came from the blood and tumor or nodule tissue of malignant and benign thyroid patients were compared.

TCRdb re-clonotyped the PCR reads through MiXCR. Seen here are 70,000 or so clones, 14% observed once, and the top ten hold 5% to 8%. Study observations and caveats: Relative to benign nodules, malignant thyroid tumors were reportedly characterized by significantly elevated TCR beta diversity in blood and tumor.

There were no patients who had received any treatment before thyroid surgery. Trimming took 3 bases from V and 5 from J; bases not matched to a gene: 4. Germline V gene sequence: CDR1 KGHSH, CDR2 LQKENI. The CDR3 is 14 amino acids. This clonotype originated in a male donor with papillary thyroid cancer or a benign thyroid nodule (not recorded which). Some clones in this sample may be carry-over from other donors' samples. The gene calls are TRBV18 and TRBJ1-2; TRBD1 matches at 9 bases. The material sequenced was blood. The CDR3 region is CASSPDRGVYGYTF. CDR3 DNA: TGTGCCAGCTCACCTGACAGGGGGGTATATGGCTACACCTTC. Filled out from reference TRBV18 and TRBJ1-2, the complete variable domain reads NAGVMQNPRHLVRRRGQEARLRCSPMKGHSHVYWYRQLPEEGLKFMVYLQKENIIDESGMPKERFSAEFPKEGPSILRIQQVVRGDSAAYFCASSPDRGVYGYTFGSGTRLTVV.